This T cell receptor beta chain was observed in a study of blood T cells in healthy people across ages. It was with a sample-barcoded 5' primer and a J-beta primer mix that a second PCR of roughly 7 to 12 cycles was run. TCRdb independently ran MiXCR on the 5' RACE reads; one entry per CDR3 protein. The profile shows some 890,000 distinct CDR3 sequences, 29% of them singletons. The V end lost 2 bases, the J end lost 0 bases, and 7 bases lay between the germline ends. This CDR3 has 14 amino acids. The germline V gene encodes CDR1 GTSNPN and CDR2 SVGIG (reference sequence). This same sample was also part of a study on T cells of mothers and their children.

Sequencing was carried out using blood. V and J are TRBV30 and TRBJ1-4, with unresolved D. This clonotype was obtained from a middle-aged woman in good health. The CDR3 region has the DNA TGTGCCTGGAGTCGGGCTGCAACTAATGAAAAACTGTTTTTT. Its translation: CAWSRAATNEKLFF.